This T cell receptor beta chain was identified during a study of shared clonotypes between healthy human individuals. The method was immunoSEQ multiplex PCR; TCRdb's version includes in-frame clones alone and lacks a portion of them. The table shows approximately 470,000 clones, with roughly 80% occurring only once. Germline values: CDR1 DFQATT, CDR2 SNEGSKA (reference sequence). Trimming took 3 bases from V and 4 from J, leaving 4 bases between them. The CDR3 covers 10 residues. Findings and limits, study-wide: It was expected that sequencing depth would affect clonotype sharing among donors. The study sampled only blood, and tissue repertoires likely differ. Having only a few donors restricted how much genetic and exposure-history diversity was captured.

About this clone: The antigen is unknown.

Adult donors, all healthy and HIV-negative, had no recent acute infections or vaccinations. This sequence joins TRBV20-1 and TRBJ2-7, with D unresolved. Sequenced sample: PBMCs. The sequence was collected from a woman in her forties in good health. Some clones in this sample may be carry-over from other donors' samples. For the CDR3, the DNA is TGCAGTGCTAGTGGTTACGAGCAGTACTTC. Translated, it gives CSASGYEQYF.